The 3 T cell receptor beta chains given below trace back to one sample, sequenced in a study of CD8 T cells in ankylosing spondylitis. Points from the study as a whole: Characteristic of ankylosing spondylitis blood, it appeared, was a TCR beta motif comprising roughly 8 highly homologous variants.

Using its own MiXCR run on the 5' RACE reads, TCRdb lists one record per CDR3 protein. In the table there are approximately 550,000 distinct CDR3 sequences, about 13% of which are singletons. Their antigen targets remain unknown. The specimen sequenced was blood, either unsorted or a sorted T cell fraction (not recorded which). The receptors derive from a male donor with ankylosing spondylitis.

The chain carries TRBV3-1 and TRBJ2-1; D is uncertain. CDR1 is LGHDT, CDR2 YNNKEL, per germline (reference sequence). This CDR3 contains 13 residues. Trimming pared 1 base from V and 6 bases from J, leaving 7 bases between. CDR3 sequence reads: CASSQGPVNEQFF. As DNA, the CDR3 is TGTGCCAGCAGCCAAGGGCCCGTCAATGAGCAGTTCTTC.

The chain carries TRBV7-2 and TRBJ1-6; D is undetermined. CDR1 is SGHTA and CDR2 is FQGNSA in the germline V gene. The CDR3 is made up of 13 amino acids. Between the trimmed V and J ends, which lost 3 bases and 8 bases, there was a span of 8 bases. CDR3 residues: CASSFNRDSPLHF. CDR3 nucleotides: TGTGCCAGCAGCTTCAACCGGGATTCACCCCTCCACTTT.

The chain couples TRBV18 to TRBJ2-1; the D is unclear. This CDR3 is 13 amino acids long. CDR1 is KGHSH and CDR2 is LQKENI in the germline V gene. V was pared by 4 bases and J by 4 bases, with 8 bases between. CDR3 protein: CASSRVGYNEQFF. CDR3 bases: TGTGCCAGCTCACGAGTGGGGTACAATGAGCAGTTCTTC.